The 7 T cell receptor beta chains reported below all come from one sample, sequenced in a study of identical twins. MiXCR, applied by TCRdb to the 5' RACE reads, yields one record per CDR3 protein. The sample lists 500,000 to 650,000 distinct CDR3 sequences, about a fifth occurring once. These sequences were also reported in another study, on yellow fever vaccine responses in identical twins.

Sample: CD4+ T cells sorted from blood. These receptors were collected from a woman younger than 30 in good health.

This clonotype was counted between two and nine times. The V gene is TRBV20-1, the J gene TRBJ2-3, with 7 bases matching TRBD2. Germline CDR1 is DFQATT and CDR2 is SNEGSKA (reference sequence). With V trimmed by 3 bases and J by 4 bases, 10 bases remained unmatched. CDR3 length equals 15 residues. CDR3 protein: CSASVREKGPDTQYF. The CDR3 DNA is TGCAGTGCTAGTGTGCGGGAGAAGGGTCCAGATACGCAGTATTTT.

This clonotype occurred a few times. The V and J genes are TRBV6-1 and TRBJ2-3; tentatively, D is TRBD2 (6 bases). V lost 7 bases and J 2 bases, leaving 19 bases between the germline ends. CDR1 MNHNS and CDR2 SASEGT come from the germline V gene. The CDR3 contains 16 residues. In DNA form, the CDR3 reads TGTGCCAGCAAGATTCGCCCAGCGGGCAACACAGATACGCAGTATTTT. Protein product: CASKIRPAGNTDTQYF.

The rearrangement joins TRBV15 to TRBJ2-1; 7 bases fit TRBD2. V lost 3 bases and J lost 12; bases outside the gene matches: 5. Germline assignment: CDR1 LNHNV and CDR2 YYDKDF (reference sequence). The CDR3 covers 12 residues. The chain's CDR3 is CATSSRLAGQFF. The CDR3 DNA follows: TGTGCCACCAGCAGTAGACTAGCCGGGCAGTTCTTC.

Only a few counts were recorded for this clonotype. The rearrangement joins TRBV2 to TRBJ1-2, with 7 bases identical to TRBD1. The CDR3 totals 12 residues. V gave up 6 bases and J gave up 8 bases; unmatched junction bases: 6. Germline CDR1 reads SNHLY; CDR2 reads FYNNEI. CDR3 loop: CASSETGVGYTF. CDR3 bases: TGTGCCAGCAGCGAAACAGGGGTCGGCTACACCTTC.

This clonotype was counted between two and nine times. The rearrangement joins TRBV3-1 to TRBJ2-7; TRBD1 might be the D (6 bases). CDR3 length: 13 residues. Trimming took off 3 bases at V and 1 base at J, with 7 bases between the two ends. Germline values: CDR1 LGHDT, CDR2 YNNKEL (reference sequence). The CDR3 loop is CASSHRGSYEQYF. In DNA form, the CDR3 reads TGTGCCAGCAGCCACAGGGGTTCCTACGAGCAGTACTTC.

The rearrangement links TRBV28 to TRBJ2-3; TRBD2 aligns across 13 bases. J was trimmed by 2 bases and V by 2 bases; bases with no gene match: 10. This CDR3 spans 19 amino acids. Germline loops: CDR1 MDHEN, CDR2 SYDVKM. CDR3 in amino acids: CASSLRRTGLAGSTDTQYF. The CDR3 bases are TGTGCCAGCAGTTTACGCCGAACGGGACTAGCGGGGTCCACAGATACGCAGTATTTT. The whole variable domain, remainder taken from reference TRBV28 and TRBJ2-3, is DVKVTQSSRYLVKRTGEKVFLECVQDMDHENMFWYRQDPGLGLRLIYFSYDVKMKEKGDIPEGYSVSREKKERFSLILESASTNQTSMYLCASSLRRTGLAGSTDTQYFGPGTRLTVL.

The chain has TRBV29-1 and TRBJ2-7, with 7 bases that match TRBD2. Losses at the gene ends were 4 bases for V and 1 base for J; bases not matched to a gene: 7. CDR1 and CDR2 from the germline V gene are SQVTM and ANQGSEA. CDR3 length: 14 residues. CDR3 nucleotides: TGCAGCGTTGTGGGAGGGAGTGGGTCCTACGAGCAGTACTTC. Translating gives CSVVGGSGSYEQYF.